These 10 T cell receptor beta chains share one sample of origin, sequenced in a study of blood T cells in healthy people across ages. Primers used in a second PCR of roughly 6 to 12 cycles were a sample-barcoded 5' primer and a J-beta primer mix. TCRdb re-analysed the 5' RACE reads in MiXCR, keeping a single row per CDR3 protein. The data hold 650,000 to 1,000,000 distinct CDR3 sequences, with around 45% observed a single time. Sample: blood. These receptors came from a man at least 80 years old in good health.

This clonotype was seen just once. The CDR3 DNA reads TGTGCCAGCCCCCCAGGACAGGGAGGAGGGAATAGCCCCTACGAGCAGTACTTC. The encoded protein is CASPPGQGGGNSPYEQYF. The chain recombines TRBV28 with TRBJ2-7; 8 bases are shared with TRBD1. The CDR3 consists of 18 residues. CDR1 is MDHEN and CDR2 is SYDVKM in the germline V gene. The V gene end was trimmed by 8 bases and the J gene end by 2 bases; junction bases not matched to a gene: 20.

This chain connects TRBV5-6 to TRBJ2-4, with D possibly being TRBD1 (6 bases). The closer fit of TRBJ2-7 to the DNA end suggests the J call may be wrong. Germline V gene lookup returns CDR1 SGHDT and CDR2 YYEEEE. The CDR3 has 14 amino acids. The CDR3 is CASSYKSGVYEQYF. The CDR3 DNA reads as TGTGCCAGCAGCTACAAATCAGGGGTCTACGAGCAGTACTTC.

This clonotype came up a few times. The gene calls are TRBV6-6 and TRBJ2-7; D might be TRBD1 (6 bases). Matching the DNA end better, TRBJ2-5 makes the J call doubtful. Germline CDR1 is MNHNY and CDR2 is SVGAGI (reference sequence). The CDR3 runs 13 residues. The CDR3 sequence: CASSYTRGETQYF. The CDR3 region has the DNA TGTGCCAGCAGTTACACTAGGGGGGAGACCCAGTACTTC.

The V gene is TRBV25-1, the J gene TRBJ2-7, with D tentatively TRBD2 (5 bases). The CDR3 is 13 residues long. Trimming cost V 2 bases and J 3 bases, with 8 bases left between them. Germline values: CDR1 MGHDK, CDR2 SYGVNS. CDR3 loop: CASSEVAGYEQYF. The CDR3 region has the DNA TGTGCCAGCAGTGAAGTCGCGGGCTACGAGCAGTACTTC.

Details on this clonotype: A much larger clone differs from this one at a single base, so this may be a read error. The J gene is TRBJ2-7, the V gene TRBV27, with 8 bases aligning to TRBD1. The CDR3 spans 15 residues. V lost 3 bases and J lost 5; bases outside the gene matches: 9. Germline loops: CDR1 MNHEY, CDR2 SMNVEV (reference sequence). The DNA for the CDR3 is TGTGCCAGCAGTTTTGACGGACAGGGTCGGGACGAGCAGTACTTC. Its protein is CASSFDGQGRDEQYF.

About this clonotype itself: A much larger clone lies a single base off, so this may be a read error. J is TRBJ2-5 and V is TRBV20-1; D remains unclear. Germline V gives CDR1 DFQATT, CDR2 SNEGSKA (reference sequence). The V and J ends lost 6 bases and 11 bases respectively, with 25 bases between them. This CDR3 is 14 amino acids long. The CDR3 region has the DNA TGCAGTGCGCGGAATATTAGAAGGGTGTATGAGCAGTACTTC. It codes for CSARNIRRVYEQYF.

The CDR3 DNA is TGTGCCAGCAGCACGGAAATCAAACTCGGGAAGCAGTACTTC. This translates into CASSTEIKLGKQYF. The V gene is TRBV7-2, the J gene TRBJ2-5; weak D call: TRBD2 (5 bases). V shed 5 bases and J shed 11 bases, with 21 bases lying between them. CDR1 is SGHTA, CDR2 FQGNSA, per germline. There are 14 residues in the CDR3.

The CDR3 DNA reads TGCGCCAGCAGCTTCGGGGGGGGAGGGATCTCCTACAATGAGCAGTTCTTC. Translation gives CASSFGGGGISYNEQFF. The chain carries TRBV5-1 and TRBJ2-1; 8 bases fit TRBD2. In germline, CDR1 is SGHRS, CDR2 YFSETQ. The CDR3 consists of 17 residues. Trimming cost V 2 bases and J 0 bases; bases outside gene matches: 7.

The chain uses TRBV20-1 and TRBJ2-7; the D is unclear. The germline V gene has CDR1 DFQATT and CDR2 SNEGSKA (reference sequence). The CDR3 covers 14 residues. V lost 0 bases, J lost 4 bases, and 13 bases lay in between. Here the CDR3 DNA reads TGCAGTGCTAGAGATCCGCTGCGTGCATACGAGCAGTACTTC. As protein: CSARDPLRAYEQYF.

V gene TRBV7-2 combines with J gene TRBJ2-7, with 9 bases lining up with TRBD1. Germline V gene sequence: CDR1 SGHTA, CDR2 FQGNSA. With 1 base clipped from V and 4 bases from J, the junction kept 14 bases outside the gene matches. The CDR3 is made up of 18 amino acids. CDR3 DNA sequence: TGTGCCAGCAGCTTAGTCTCTTATCCGGGACAGGGTGCATACGAGCAGTACTTC. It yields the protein CASSLVSYPGQGAYEQYF.